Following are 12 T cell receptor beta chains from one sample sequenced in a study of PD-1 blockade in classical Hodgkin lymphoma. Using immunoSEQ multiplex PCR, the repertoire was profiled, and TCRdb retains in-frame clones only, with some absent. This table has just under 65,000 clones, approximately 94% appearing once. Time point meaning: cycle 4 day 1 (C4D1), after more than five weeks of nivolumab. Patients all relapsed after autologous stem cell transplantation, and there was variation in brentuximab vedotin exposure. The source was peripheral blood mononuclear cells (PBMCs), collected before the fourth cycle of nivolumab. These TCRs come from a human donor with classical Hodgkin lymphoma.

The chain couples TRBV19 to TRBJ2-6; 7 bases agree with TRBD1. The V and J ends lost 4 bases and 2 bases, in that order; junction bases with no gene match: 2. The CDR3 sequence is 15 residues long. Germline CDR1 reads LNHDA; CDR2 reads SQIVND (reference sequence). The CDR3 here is CASSRDRAGANVLTF. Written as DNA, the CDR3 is TGTGCCAGTAGTAGAGACAGGGCTGGGGCCAACGTCCTGACTTTC.

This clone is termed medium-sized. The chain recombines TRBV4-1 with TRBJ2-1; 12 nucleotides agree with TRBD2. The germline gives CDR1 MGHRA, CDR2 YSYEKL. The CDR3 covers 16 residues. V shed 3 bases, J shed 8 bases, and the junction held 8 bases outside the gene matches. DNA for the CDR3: TGCGCCAGCAGCCAGGAGACTAGCGGGGGTGGGGATGAGCAGTTCTTC. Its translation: CASSQETSGGGDEQFF.

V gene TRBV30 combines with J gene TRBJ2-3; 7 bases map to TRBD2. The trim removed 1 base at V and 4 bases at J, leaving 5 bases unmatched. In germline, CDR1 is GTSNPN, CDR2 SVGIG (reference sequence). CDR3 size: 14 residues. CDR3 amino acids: CAWSAHSGPDTQYF. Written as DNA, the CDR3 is TGTGCCTGGAGTGCCCATAGCGGGCCAGATACGCAGTATTTT.

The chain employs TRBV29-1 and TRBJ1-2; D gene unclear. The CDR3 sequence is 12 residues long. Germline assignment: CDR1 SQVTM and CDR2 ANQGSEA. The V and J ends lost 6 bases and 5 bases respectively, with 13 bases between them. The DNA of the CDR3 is TGCAGCGTCTCTCAGGACTTATATGGCTACACCTTC. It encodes CSVSQDLYGYTF.

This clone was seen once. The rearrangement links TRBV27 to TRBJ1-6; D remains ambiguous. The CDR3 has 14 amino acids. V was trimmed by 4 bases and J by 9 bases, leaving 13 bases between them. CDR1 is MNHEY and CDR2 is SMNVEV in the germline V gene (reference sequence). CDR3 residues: CASSYPDWGSPLHF. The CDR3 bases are TGTGCCAGCAGTTACCCGGACTGGGGTTCACCCCTCCACTTT.

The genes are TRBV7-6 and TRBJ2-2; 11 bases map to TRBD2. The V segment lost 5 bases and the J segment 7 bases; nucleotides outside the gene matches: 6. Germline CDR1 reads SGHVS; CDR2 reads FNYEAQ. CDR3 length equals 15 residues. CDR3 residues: CASSPGTSGGGELFF. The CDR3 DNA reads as TGTGCCAGCAGCCCCGGGACTAGCGGTGGCGGGGAGCTGTTTTTT.

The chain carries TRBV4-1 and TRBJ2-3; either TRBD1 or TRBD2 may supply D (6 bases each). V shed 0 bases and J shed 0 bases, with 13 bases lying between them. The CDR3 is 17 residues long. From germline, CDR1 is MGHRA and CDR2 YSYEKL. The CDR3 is CASSQDGSGASTDTQYF. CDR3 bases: TGCGCCAGCAGCCAAGACGGTTCGGGGGCTAGCACAGATACGCAGTATTTT.

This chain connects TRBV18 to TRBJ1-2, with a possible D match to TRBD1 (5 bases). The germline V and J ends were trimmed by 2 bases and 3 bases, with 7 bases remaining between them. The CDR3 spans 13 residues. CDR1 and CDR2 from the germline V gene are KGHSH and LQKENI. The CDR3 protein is CASSPTRDYGYTF. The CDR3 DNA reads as TGTGCCAGCTCACCAACCAGGGACTATGGCTACACCTTC.

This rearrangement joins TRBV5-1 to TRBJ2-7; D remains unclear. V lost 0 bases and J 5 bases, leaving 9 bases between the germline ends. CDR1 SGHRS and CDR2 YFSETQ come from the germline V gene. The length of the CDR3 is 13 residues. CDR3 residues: CASSLASSHEQYF. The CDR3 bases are TGCGCCAGCAGCTTGGCTAGTTCCCACGAGCAGTACTTC. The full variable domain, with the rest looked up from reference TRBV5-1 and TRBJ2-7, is KAGVTQTPRYLIKTRGQQVTLSCSPISGHRSVSWYQQTPGQGLQFLFEYFSETQRNKGNFPGRFSGRQFSNSRSEMNVSTLELGDSALYLCASSLASSHEQYFGPGTRLTVT.

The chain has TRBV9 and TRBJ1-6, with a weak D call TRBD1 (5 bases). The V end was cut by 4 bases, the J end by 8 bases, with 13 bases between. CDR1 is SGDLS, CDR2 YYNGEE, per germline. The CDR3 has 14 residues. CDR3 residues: CASSSGTWDSPLHF. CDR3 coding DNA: TGTGCCAGCAGCTCCGGGACGTGGGATTCACCCCTCCACTTT.

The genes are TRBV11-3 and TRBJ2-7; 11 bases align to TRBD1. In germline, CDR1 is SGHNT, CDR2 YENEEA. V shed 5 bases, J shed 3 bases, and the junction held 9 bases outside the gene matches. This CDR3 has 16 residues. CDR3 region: CASSPYPGTGGYEQYF. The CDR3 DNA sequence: TGTGCCAGCAGCCCGTACCCCGGGACAGGGGGCTACGAGCAGTACTTC.

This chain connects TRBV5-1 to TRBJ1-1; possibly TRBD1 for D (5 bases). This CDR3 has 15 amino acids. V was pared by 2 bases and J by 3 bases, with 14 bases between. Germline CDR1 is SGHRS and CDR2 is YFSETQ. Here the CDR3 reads CASSFGGFRDTEAFF. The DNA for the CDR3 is TGCGCCAGCAGCTTCGGGGGATTTAGGGACACTGAAGCTTTCTTT. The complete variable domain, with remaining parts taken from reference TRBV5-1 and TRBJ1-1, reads KAGVTQTPRYLIKTRGQQVTLSCSPISGHRSVSWYQQTPGQGLQFLFEYFSETQRNKGNFPGRFSGRQFSNSRSEMNVSTLELGDSALYLCASSFGGFRDTEAFFGQGTRLTVV.